These 14 T cell receptor beta chains originate from one sample sequenced in a study of blood T cell repertoires in COVID-19. Profiled with immunoSEQ multiplex PCR; TCRdb holds only in-frame clones, not every one. In the table there are almost 80,000 clones, 82% of which are singletons. Material: peripheral blood. The receptors were sampled from a woman in her 70s with acute or convalescent COVID-19.

The CDR3, as DNA: TGTGCCAGCAGCTTAGACGGCGGGAAGTCCTACGAGCAGTACTTC. Translating it yields CASSLDGGKSYEQYF. V usage is TRBV11-2 and J usage is TRBJ2-7; D perhaps matches TRBD2 (6 bases). Germline lookup yields CDR1 SGHAT and CDR2 FQNNGV. V was cut by 0 bases and J by 1 base, with 10 bases left in between. The CDR3 is 15 residues long.

CDR3 sequence: CATSRLTTSSGNEQFF. As DNA, the CDR3 is TGTGCCACCAGCAGACTGACTACATCGTCGGGCAATGAGCAGTTCTTC. This chain joins TRBV15 and TRBJ2-1, with a weak D call TRBD2 (5 bases). This CDR3 has 16 residues. CDR1 and CDR2 (germline): LNHNV, YYDKDF (reference sequence). V lost 2 bases, J lost 6 bases, and 17 bases lay in between.

CDR3 amino acids: CASQGTNNSPLHF. The CDR3 DNA is TGTGCGAGCCAGGGAACAAATAATTCACCCCTCCACTTT. The rearrangement uses TRBV6-6 and TRBJ1-6, with a possible D match to TRBD1 (5 bases). CDR1 is MNHNY, CDR2 SVGAGI, per germline (reference sequence). The CDR3 runs 13 residues.

The chain's CDR3 is CASTFSRGPQETQYF. In DNA, the CDR3 is TGTGCCAGCACTTTCTCTCGCGGCCCGCAAGAGACCCAGTACTTC. The V and J genes are TRBV25-1 and TRBJ2-5; no reliable D call. This CDR3 is 15 amino acids long. V was pared by 7 bases and J by 2 bases, with 17 bases between. Germline CDR1 reads MGHDK; CDR2 reads SYGVNS. The variable domain in full, with the rest retrieved from reference TRBV25-1 and TRBJ2-5, is EADIYQTPRYLVIGTGKKITLECSQTMGHDKMYWYQQDPGMELHLIHYSYGVNSTEKGDLSSESTVSRIRTEHFPLTLESARPSHTSQYLCASTFSRGPQETQYFGPGTRLLVL.

The chain is built from TRBV19 and TRBJ1-3, with D uncertain. V lost 5 bases and J 0 bases, leaving 11 bases between the germline ends. The germline V gene has CDR1 LNHDA and CDR2 SQIVND (reference sequence). This CDR3 is built from 15 residues. This chain's CDR3 is CASSFGVISGNTIYF. The CDR3, as DNA: TGTGCCAGTAGTTTCGGGGTAATCTCTGGAAACACCATATATTTT.

This clone was observed a single time. V usage is TRBV24-1 and J usage is TRBJ2-1; 10 bases agree with TRBD2. The CDR3 covers 16 residues. CDR1 and CDR2 (germline): KGHDR, SFDVKD. Trimming removed 5 bases from V and 8 bases from J; junction bases left unmatched: 11. CDR3 DNA: TGTGCCACCAGTGGTAGTCTAGCGGGAGTACTCCATGAGCAGTTCTTC. This encodes CATSGSLAGVLHEQFF.

The V and J genes are TRBV5-4 and TRBJ2-3, with 12 bases identical to TRBD2. Trimming at V came to 3 bases and at J to 6 bases, leaving 8 bases not matched to a gene. The CDR3 is 16 residues long. Germline V gene data show CDR1 as SGHNT and CDR2 as YYREEE (reference sequence). The CDR3 is CASSSLAGGPKDTQYF. For the CDR3, the DNA is TGTGCCAGCAGCTCGCTAGCGGGAGGGCCGAAGGATACGCAGTATTTT.

V usage is TRBV24-1 and J usage is TRBJ1-5; D unresolved. Germline V gene sequence: CDR1 KGHDR, CDR2 SFDVKD. The CDR3 length is 14 residues. Trimming pared 5 bases from V and 5 bases from J, leaving 12 bases between. The chain's CDR3 is CATSGPRRDQPQHF. For the CDR3, the DNA is TGTGCCACCAGTGGGCCTCGGCGGGATCAGCCCCAGCATTTT.

This clone appeared once. This chain uses TRBV29-1 with TRBJ2-7; TRBD1 aligns across 8 bases. The CDR3 covers 12 residues. The J segment lost 6 bases and the V segment lost 5 bases, leaving 6 bases of the junction unmatched. Germline V lookup: CDR1 SQVTM, CDR2 ANQGSEA. The CDR3 protein is CSVIRTGTEQYF. The CDR3 DNA sequence: TGCAGCGTTATCAGGACAGGGACCGAGCAGTACTTC.

This chain uses TRBV5-1 with TRBJ2-7, with TRBD2 as a possible D gene (7 bases). Germline CDR1 SGHRS, CDR2 YFSETQ. V was cut by 4 bases and J by 2 bases, with 13 bases left in between. The CDR3 totals 14 residues. The chain's CDR3 is CASSDKGGTYEQYF. The DNA for the CDR3 is TGCGCCAGCAGCGATAAGGGGGGGACCTACGAGCAGTACTTC. The full variable domain, its missing parts supplied by reference TRBV5-1 and TRBJ2-7, is KAGVTQTPRYLIKTRGQQVTLSCSPISGHRSVSWYQQTPGQGLQFLFEYFSETQRNKGNFPGRFSGRQFSNSRSEMNVSTLELGDSALYLCASSDKGGTYEQYFGPGTRLTVT.

This clone has just a few counts. This chain uses TRBV7-2 with TRBJ1-2; D gene unclear. This CDR3 comprises 13 residues. Germline values: CDR1 SGHTA, CDR2 FQGNSA. V was shortened by 5 bases and J by 6 bases, with 13 bases between the two germline ends. CDR3 nucleotides: TGTGCCAGCAGCCCTAGCACATGGCATGGCTACACCTTC. Translating gives CASSPSTWHGYTF.

Comment on this clone: At one end the junction does not follow the germline gene, possibly because of a read error. V is TRBV15 and J is TRBJ1-5; the D gene is possibly TRBD1 (6 bases). Germline V CDR1 and CDR2: LNHNV, YYDKDF (reference sequence). The CDR3 totals 14 residues. The CDR3 DNA follows: TGTACCACCAGCGGAACAGGGTCGCGGCAGCCCCAGCATTTT. It yields the protein CTTSGTGSRQPQHF. Full variable domain (rest looked up from reference TRBV15 and TRBJ1-5): DAMVIQNPRYQVTQFGKPVTLSCSQTLNHNVMYWYQQKSSQAPKLLFHYYDKDFNNEADTPDNFQSRRPNTSFCFLDIRSPGLGDTAMYLCTTSGTGSRQPQHFGDGTRLSIL.

The chain uses TRBV9 and TRBJ2-3, with 7 bases matching TRBD2. Germline CDR1 and CDR2: SGDLS and YYNGEE. This CDR3 comprises 15 residues. The trim removed 1 base at V and 0 bases at J, leaving 2 bases unmatched. The CDR3 nucleotides read TGTGCCAGCAGCGTAAGCGGGACTAGCACAGATACGCAGTATTTT. As protein: CASSVSGTSTDTQYF.

The rearrangement links TRBV10-1 to TRBJ2-7; tentatively, D is TRBD2 (6 bases). The V gene's germline CDR1 is WNHNN and CDR2 SYGVQD (reference sequence). Trimming took off 1 base at V and 4 bases at J, with 17 bases between the two ends. The CDR3 is made up of 16 amino acids. As DNA, the CDR3 is TGCGCCAGCAGTGAGTTCGTGGGACTCCCTTGGTACGAGCAGTACTTC. As protein: CASSEFVGLPWYEQYF.